This entry lists 21 T cell receptor beta chains sequenced from one sample in a study of monozygotic twins with inflammatory bowel disease. TCRdb reprocessed the 5' RACE reads; each CDR3 protein has one entry and no DNA is given. Its clone listing holds approximately 300,000 distinct CDR3 sequences. Sequencing was carried out using blood. These receptors were collected from a human donor with ulcerative colitis or Crohn's disease, or a healthy co-twin of an affected twin (not recorded which).

Here the CDR3 reads CASSLVEGPSSQYF. This chain connects TRBV7-9 to TRBJ2-5; without DNA, the TCRdb call of TRBD2 cannot be checked. This CDR3 is built from 14 residues. Per germline, CDR1 SEHNR and CDR2 FQNEAQ (reference sequence).

The V call is TRBV2, the J call TRBJ2-1; TCRdb designates TRBD2, a call that cannot be tested without DNA. Germline lookup yields CDR1 SNHLY and CDR2 FYNNEI. CDR3 length: 16 residues. The CDR3 spells CASGQKILAGYNEQFF.

The chain employs TRBV5-1 and TRBJ2-1; TCRdb's D call, TRBD2, is unchecked because there is no DNA. The CDR3 runs 15 residues. The germline CDR1 and CDR2 sequences are SGHRS and YFSETQ. The chain's CDR3 is CASSFTSGNYNEQFF.

The chain employs TRBV15 and TRBJ2-7; no DNA is available, so the TRBD1 call from TCRdb remains unchecked. The CDR3 is made up of 19 amino acids. Germline loops: CDR1 LNHNV, CDR2 YYDKDF (reference sequence). The CDR3 loop reads CATSRVRAGMLQDTYEQYF. The variable domain in full, completed from reference TRBV15 and TRBJ2-7, reads DAMVIQNPRYQVTQFGKPVTLSCSQTLNHNVMYWYQQKSSQAPKLLFHYYDKDFNNEADTPDNFQSRRPNTSFCFLDIRSPGLGDTAMYLCATSRVRAGMLQDTYEQYFGPGTRLTVT.

The chain employs TRBV19 and TRBJ2-1; the TCRdb D gene call, TRBD2, has no DNA to confirm it. CDR3 length: 16 amino acids. The germline gives CDR1 LNHDA, CDR2 SQIVND (reference sequence). CDR3 amino acids: CASSITRTSGRHEQFF.

This chain connects TRBV5-1 to TRBJ2-7; TCRdb names TRBD2, which stays unverified in the absence of DNA. Germline assignment: CDR1 SGHRS and CDR2 YFSETQ. The CDR3 loop spans 15 amino acids. The CDR3 loop reads CASSLGLDRSYEQYF.

The V call is TRBV7-9, the J call TRBJ2-7; the D gene TCRdb calls, TRBD1, cannot be checked with no DNA. The germline V gene has CDR1 SEHNR and CDR2 FQNEAQ (reference sequence). CDR3 length: 14 residues. The CDR3 region is CASIDRNSYYEQYF.

The chain carries TRBV7-2 and TRBJ2-3; no DNA is available, so the TRBD2 call from TCRdb remains unchecked. Germline V lookup: CDR1 SGHTA, CDR2 FQGNSA. This CDR3 has 17 residues. CDR3 sequence reads: CASSFTSGGARLDTQYF.

V usage is TRBV12-3 or TRBV12-4 and J usage is TRBJ2-1. CDR3 length: 15 amino acids. CDR3 in amino acids: CASSLGQGTRNEQFF.

V is TRBV6-1 and J is TRBJ2-2. Per the germline V gene, CDR1 is MNHNS and CDR2 is SASEGT. This CDR3 is 14 amino acids long. The CDR3 here is CASIGRYNTGELFF.

V and J are TRBV2 and TRBJ1-5; TCRdb's D call, TRBD1, is unchecked because there is no DNA. Germline CDR1 reads SNHLY; CDR2 reads FYNNEI. CDR3 length equals 15 residues. This CDR3 reads CASSSPGFGNQPQHF.

The chain recombines TRBV7-2 with TRBJ2-1; TCRdb's D call, TRBD1, is unchecked because there is no DNA. The germline gives CDR1 SGHTA, CDR2 FQGNSA. The CDR3 runs to 13 residues. CDR3 residues: CASSLKGLAEQFF.

This chain joins TRBV5-1 and TRBJ1-6. This CDR3 is 17 amino acids long. Germline values: CDR1 SGHRS, CDR2 YFSETQ. This CDR3 is CASRLFSGGGFVSPLHF.

The J gene is TRBJ1-5, the V gene TRBV28. CDR3 length: 14 amino acids. Germline-derived CDR1 and CDR2 are MDHEN and SYDVKM. The CDR3: CASKSGSLNQPQHF.

The chain has TRBV29-1 and TRBJ2-3; no DNA is available, so the TRBD2 call from TCRdb remains unchecked. The CDR3 is 15 residues long. Germline CDR1 SQVTM, CDR2 ANQGSEA. The CDR3 loop reads CSGSSSGGATDTQYF.

This chain joins TRBV20-1 and TRBJ2-1. Per the germline V gene, CDR1 is DFQATT and CDR2 is SNEGSKA (reference sequence). This CDR3 comprises 15 residues. CDR3 sequence: CSASTHTSSYNEQFF.

The V and J genes are TRBV6-2 or TRBV6-3 and TRBJ2-3; TCRdb selects TRBD2, and the lack of DNA leaves this call unchecked. CDR3 size: 15 residues. The germline V gene has CDR1 MNHEY and CDR2 SVGEGT. The CDR3 reads CASSRDSRGRRAQYF.

The J gene is TRBJ2-2, the V gene TRBV3-1. Germline lookup yields CDR1 LGHDT and CDR2 YNNKEL (reference sequence). This CDR3 has 13 amino acids. The CDR3 sequence: CASSPGWTGELFF.

The V and J genes are TRBV11-2 and TRBJ1-1. This CDR3 is built from 14 residues. CDR1 and CDR2 (germline): SGHAT, FQNNGV. The CDR3 reads CASSQTRQNTEAFF.

The chain carries TRBV10-3 and TRBJ2-1. Germline V gene sequence: CDR1 ENHRY, CDR2 SYGVKD. The CDR3 consists of 14 residues. CDR3 residues: CAIQGDPSYNEQFF.

CDR3 amino acids: CASSWTGPDYGYTF. The chain employs TRBV5-6 and TRBJ1-2; TCRdb lists TRBD1, though no DNA is available to test this call. CDR3 size: 14 residues. Germline CDR1 and CDR2: SGHDT and YYEEEE.